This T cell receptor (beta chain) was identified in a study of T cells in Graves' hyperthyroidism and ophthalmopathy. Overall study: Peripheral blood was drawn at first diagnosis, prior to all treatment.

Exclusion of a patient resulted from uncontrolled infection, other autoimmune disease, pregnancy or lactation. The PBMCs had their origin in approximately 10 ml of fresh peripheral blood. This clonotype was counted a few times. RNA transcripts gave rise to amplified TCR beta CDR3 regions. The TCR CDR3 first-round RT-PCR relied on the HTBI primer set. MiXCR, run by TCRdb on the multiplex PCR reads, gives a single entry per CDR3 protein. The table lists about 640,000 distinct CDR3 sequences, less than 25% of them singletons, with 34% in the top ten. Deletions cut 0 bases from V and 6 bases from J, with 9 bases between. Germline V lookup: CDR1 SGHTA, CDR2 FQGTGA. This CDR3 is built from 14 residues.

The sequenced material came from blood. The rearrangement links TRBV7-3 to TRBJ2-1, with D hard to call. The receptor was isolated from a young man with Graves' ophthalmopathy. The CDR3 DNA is TGTGCCAGCAGCTTAACGTTGGGCTCCAATGAGCAGTTCTTC. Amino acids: CASSLTLGSNEQFF. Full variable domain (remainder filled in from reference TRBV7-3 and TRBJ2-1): GAGVSQTPSNKVTEKGKYVELRCDPISGHTALYWYRQSLGQGPEFLIYFQGTGAADDSGLPNDRFFAVRPEGSVSTLKIQRTERGDSAVYLCASSLTLGSNEQFFGPGTRLTVL.